Each of the 5 T cell receptor beta chains below was sequenced from the same sample in a study of CD4+ T cells in melanoma (dated by TCRdb to the early 2020s). Libraries were made using the immunoSEQ multiplex PCR assay. Drawn from immuneACCESS, this table holds only the in-frame rearrangements with V and J called that TCRdb kept. Clones are partly lost; checked studies trace under half to an unresolved V gene and leave the rest unexplained. The table for this sample lists 120,000 to 150,000 clones; around 90% of them were counted only once. Of the sample, over 1.5% falls within the top ten clones. Receptor source: a human donor with melanoma.

There are many counts of this clone. The J gene is TRBJ1-1, the V gene TRBV6-6, with 7 bases lining up with TRBD1. This CDR3 region has 14 residues. The germline V gene encodes CDR1 MNHNY and CDR2 SVGAGI (reference sequence). V shed 6 bases, J shed 1 base, and the junction held 5 bases outside the gene matches. This CDR3 reads CASRPGQKNTEAFF. The DNA for the CDR3 is TGTGCCAGCAGACCGGGACAGAAGAACACTGAAGCTTTCTTT.

The V and J genes are TRBV6-1 and TRBJ2-2, with TRBD2 identical over 8 bases. Germline lookup yields CDR1 MNHNS and CDR2 SASEGT. With 6 bases clipped from V and 6 bases from J, the junction kept 6 bases outside the gene matches. The CDR3 extends over 14 amino acids. CDR3 region: CASRGLGSAGELFF. The CDR3 nucleotides read TGTGCCAGCAGGGGACTAGGCTCGGCCGGGGAGCTGTTTTTT.

The gene calls are TRBV11-3 and TRBJ2-2; tentatively, D is TRBD2 (5 bases). The V end lost 4 bases, the J end lost 0 bases, and 9 bases lay between the germline ends. This CDR3 spans 15 amino acids. CDR1 and CDR2 (germline): SGHNT, YENEEA. This CDR3 is CASSWTGTNTGELFF. The CDR3 region has the DNA TGTGCCAGCAGCTGGACCGGGACGAACACCGGGGAGCTGTTTTTT. Based on the CDR3 plus reference TRBV11-3 and TRBJ2-2, the full variable domain is EAGVVQSPRYKIIEKKQPVAFWCNPISGHNTLYWYLQNLGQGPELLIRYENEEAVDDSQLPKDRFSAERLKGVDSTLKIQPAELGDSAVYLCASSWTGTNTGELFFGEGSRLTVL.

The chain links TRBV7-6 to TRBJ2-1; no firm D call. This CDR3 has 16 residues. Trimming removed 6 bases at V and 2 bases at J, with 17 bases between. The germline gives CDR1 SGHVS, CDR2 FNYEAQ. The CDR3 DNA is TGTGCCAGCAGTTCCTACTCGGGCAGAACCTACAATGAGCAGTTCTTC. It specifies CASSSYSGRTYNEQFF. Full variable domain (rest looked up from reference TRBV7-6 and TRBJ2-1): GAGVSQSPRYKVTKRGQDVALRCDPISGHVSLYWYRQALGQGPEFLTYFNYEAQQDKSGLPNDRFSAERPEGSISTLTIQRTEQRDSAMYRCASSSYSGRTYNEQFFGPGTRLTVL.

This sequence joins TRBV5-1 and TRBJ1-1, with 7 positions matching TRBD1. Germline trimming cut 4 bases from V and 1 base from J; bases unmatched to any gene: 4. CDR1 and CDR2 from the germline V gene are SGHRS and YFSETQ. The CDR3 runs 14 residues. Written as DNA, the CDR3 is TGCGCCAGCAGCAATACAGGGGCGAACACTGAAGCTTTCTTT. This sequence encodes CASSNTGANTEAFF.